The subject of this entry is one T cell receptor (beta chain). This clonotype was seen only a few times. The clone's antigen remains unknown. Base qualities are not provided; no much larger clone lies one nucleotide away. These data are taken from a study of neurological immune-mediated disorders (dated by TCRdb to the late 2010s). At the level of the whole study: Peripheral blood TCR-beta repertoires from patients with HTLV-I-associated myelopathy (HAM/TSP), patients with multiple sclerosis, and healthy controls were compared in the study using UMI-based sequencing. The approximately 100 TCR-beta libraries included longitudinal samples, technical triplicates and paired sorted CD4+ and CD8+ T-cell subsets alongside PBMC samples. The cohort was made up of 68 subjects, consisting of some 14 HAM/TSP patients, some 35 multiple sclerosis patients and approximately 20 healthy controls.

V loses 5 bases at its end and J loses 6 bases; junction bases beyond the gene matches: 8. From its cysteine to its phenylalanine, the CDR3 spans 13 amino acids. Only CDR3 DNA remains: 39 bases, in frame from the first base. In the germline V gene (reference sequence), CDR1 corresponds to DFQATT and CDR2 to SNEGSKA. Unsorted PBMC libraries were generated from 2 million PBMCs stored in RNAlater at -80 °C until RNA extraction. Peripheral blood was subjected to Ficoll-Hypaque density gradient centrifugation to isolate PBMCs, which were then cryopreserved in liquid nitrogen. What the study reported, not specific to this receptor: Across subjects, expanded clones never shared an identical CDR3 amino acid sequence, which suggests that the TCR-beta repertoires in every group were private. TCR clonal expansion was highest in HAM/TSP patients and lowest in MS patients, with MS patients falling below even healthy controls.

To synthesize cDNA, template-switch 5'RACE was performed with a primer carrying a 10-nucleotide random unique molecular identifier so that each TCR transcript was tagged. Every sequencing run covered 15-18 subjects and yielded more than 160 million TCR-beta sequences. The RNeasy kit was used for extraction of total RNA. TCR-beta VDJ regions were amplified with primers for the TCR constant region and the 5'RACE anchor, using the KAPA Real-time Library Amplification kit. Sample indexes and Illumina adaptors were added in a first PCR, and a second PCR then increased library yield. After Ampure bead purification, the TCR product of roughly 650 bp was size-selected on a 2% E-gel SizeSelection system. Before pooling, library quality was checked on a Bioanalyzer, concentration was measured with Qubit, and libraries were quantified with the Kapa Library Quantification kit. Paired-end 2 x 150 bp sequencing of the libraries was performed on an Illumina HiSeq 2500. To increase sequence diversity, about 24-32% phiX was spiked into each library pool. Per the source publication's procedure: The quality-filtered reads were processed with the UMI-based MiGEC pipeline, whose error correction step removed more than 80% of the raw TCR sequences. IMGT germline references were used for aligning VDJ genes, and each clonotype was defined as a unique CDR3 amino acid sequence together with its V-J genes. Clonal expansion, Shannon diversity and CDR3 relatedness were evaluated with VDJtools (CalcPairwiseDistances, ClusterSamples), while phylogenetic trees were built in CLCbio workbench. Clones with at least 8 unique UMIs were defined as expanded, with this threshold being based on coefficient-of-variation modelling across technical triplicates. Using fastp trimming at Q25 and MiXCR clonotype assembly, TCRdb reanalyzed the public sequencing data and kept in-frame beta chains. CDR3 protein sequences are deduplicated, and each keeps its most common genes and DNA. V and J calls and clone size were set by TCRdb, not the authors. This sample gives 17,000 or so distinct CDR3 sequences in total; under 35% of them show up just once. In total, the top ten clones hold around 35% of the sample.

The TCR sequence derives from a man aged 45-60 years with HTLV-1-associated myelopathy (HAM/TSP). Sequenced input: PBMCs. Recombination joined TRBV20-1 with TRBJ2-3, with 7 middle bases fitting TRBD1. The nucleotides read TGCAGTGCTTTCCTGACAGGGTTGGATACGCAGTATTTT. Translated, this gives CSAFLTGLDTQYF.